These 18 T cell receptor beta chains were all obtained from the same sample, sequenced in a study of T cell clonotyping in hematopoietic cell transplantation. Profiling relied on immunoSEQ multiplex PCR, and the TCRdb table lists in-frame clones only, not all of them. Here the sample spans 30,000 to 40,000 clones, 90% to 95% being singletons. The time point is: recipient sample about 28 days before transplant, after cytoreduction. The sequences come from peripheral blood mononuclear cells, collected before stem cell transplant. The receptors derive from a man aged 35-49 years with chronic myeloid leukemia. Some clones in this sample may be carry-over from other donors' samples.

V and J are TRBV6-5 and TRBJ2-7, with 7 bases matching TRBD2. The length of the CDR3 is 14 residues. The V gene end was trimmed by 6 bases and the J gene end by 2 bases; junction bases not matched to a gene: 7. The germline CDR1 and CDR2 sequences are MNHEY and SVGAGI. The DNA of the CDR3 is TGTGCCAGCAGGCCAAGCGGGGTGACCTACGAGCAGTACTTC. Its translation: CASRPSGVTYEQYF.

The J gene is TRBJ2-5, the V gene TRBV29-1, with 10 bases lining up with TRBD1. This CDR3 region has 11 residues. The germline gives CDR1 SQVTM, CDR2 ANQGSEA. Losses at the gene ends were 7 bases for V and 5 bases for J; bases not matched to a gene: 1. The CDR3 DNA reads as TGCAGCGCGGACAGGGGGGAGACCCAGTACTTC. Its translation: CSADRGETQYF.

V is TRBV21-1 and J is TRBJ2-5. TRBV21-1 is annotated as a pseudogene. The CDR3 totals 14 residues. Here the CDR3 DNA reads TGTGCCAGCAGCCCCGGGGCAGGCCAAGAGACCCAGTACTTC. As protein: CASSPGAGQETQYF.

Notes on this clone: One end of the junction is discordant with germline, which a read error may explain. The rearrangement uses TRBV7-8 and TRBJ1-2; D is unclear. This CDR3 is 14 amino acids long. Germline V gene lookup returns CDR1 SGHVS and CDR2 FQNEAQ. CDR3 protein: CASGLNPNLYGYTF. Here the CDR3 DNA reads TGTGCCAGCGGCTTAAATCCGAACCTCTATGGCTACACCTTC.

This chain uses TRBV4-3 with TRBJ1-1; no clear D. Trimming took off 1 base at V and 1 base at J, with 10 bases between the two ends. Germline assignment: CDR1 LGHNA and CDR2 YSLEER. The CDR3 length is 15 residues. Written as DNA, the CDR3 is TGCGCCAGCAGCCAAGTGGGTCGGGGGAACACTGAAGCTTTCTTT. It translates to CASSQVGRGNTEAFF.

The chain links TRBV30 to TRBJ2-3, with TRBD2 identical over 13 bases. This CDR3 comprises 16 residues. With V trimmed by 0 bases and J by 2 bases, 2 bases remained unmatched. From germline, CDR1 is GTSNPN and CDR2 SVGIG (reference sequence). The CDR3 reads CAWSVGTSGNTDTQYF. In DNA form, the CDR3 reads TGTGCCTGGAGTGTTGGGACTAGCGGGAACACAGATACGCAGTATTTT.

DNA of the CDR3: TGTGCCAGCCGCAACCGTAACTACGAGCAGTACTTC. Encoded protein: CASRNRNYEQYF. This chain joins TRBV6-5 and TRBJ2-7; D is unresolved. Germline lookup yields CDR1 MNHEY and CDR2 SVGAGI. Trimming removed 8 bases at V and 3 bases at J, with 11 bases between. The CDR3 runs to 12 residues.

The chain carries TRBV30 and TRBJ2-3; the D call may be TRBD1 or TRBD2 (6 bases each). Trimming pared 1 base from V and 2 bases from J, leaving 13 bases between. CDR3 size: 15 residues. The germline V gene encodes CDR1 GTSNPN and CDR2 SVGIG (reference sequence). CDR3 DNA sequence: TGTGCCTGGAGTGCCGGAGGGGGATTCACAGATACGCAGTATTTT. Translated: CAWSAGGGFTDTQYF.

The chain employs TRBV29-1 and TRBJ2-7, with 8 positions matching TRBD2. The germline V gene encodes CDR1 SQVTM and CDR2 ANQGSEA. The CDR3 covers 14 residues. Germline trimming cut 4 bases from V and 6 bases from J; bases unmatched to any gene: 11. In DNA, the CDR3 is TGCAGCGTTGCAGCCTCCGGACTAGCAGGCGAGCAGTACTTC. Protein sequence: CSVAASGLAGEQYF.

V usage is TRBV6-1 and J usage is TRBJ1-4, with D uncertain. CDR1 is MNHNS, CDR2 SASEGT, per germline. The CDR3 length is 13 residues. V was clipped by 5 bases and J by 6 bases, with 10 bases between them. The CDR3 loop is CASSLTEDEKLFF. DNA for the CDR3: TGTGCCAGCAGTCTAACGGAGGATGAAAAACTGTTTTTT.

The chain couples TRBV5-1 to TRBJ1-1; 8 positions match TRBD1. Germline V gene data show CDR1 as SGHRS and CDR2 as YFSETQ. V gave up 7 bases and J gave up 5 bases; unmatched junction bases: 7. This CDR3 spans 13 amino acids. CDR3 DNA: TGCGCCAGCTCCCTGGACAGGGCAACTGAAGCTTTCTTT. Its translation: CASSLDRATEAFF. The complete variable domain, with remaining parts taken from reference TRBV5-1 and TRBJ1-1, reads KAGVTQTPRYLIKTRGQQVTLSCSPISGHRSVSWYQQTPGQGLQFLFEYFSETQRNKGNFPGRFSGRQFSNSRSEMNVSTLELGDSALYLCASSLDRATEAFFGQGTRLTVV.

The J gene is TRBJ2-3, the V gene TRBV28; 11 nucleotides align to TRBD2. The CDR3 spans 16 residues. V lost 1 base, J lost 2 bases, and 2 bases stayed unmatched. Germline assignment: CDR1 MDHEN and CDR2 SYDVKM. The CDR3 DNA reads TGTGCCAGCAGTTTATCTAGCGGGGGGTTCACAGATACGCAGTATTTT. Its protein product is CASSLSSGGFTDTQYF.

The chain's CDR3 is CASSSTGQSNTGELFF. DNA for the CDR3: TGTGCCAGCAGCTCCACAGGACAGAGTAATACCGGGGAGCTGTTTTTT. The chain carries TRBV21-1 and TRBJ2-2; TRBD1 is taken as the D call from the table, unchecked against the DNA. TRBV21-1 is given as a pseudogene. This CDR3 has 16 amino acids.

V usage is TRBV7-3 and J usage is TRBJ1-1; D remains unclear. Germline V CDR1 and CDR2: SGHTA, FQGTGA. Trimming removed 5 bases from V and 0 bases from J, with 7 bases in between. The CDR3 consists of 13 residues. CDR3 sequence reads: CASSPELNTEAFF. The DNA for the CDR3 is TGTGCCAGCAGCCCCGAGCTGAACACTGAAGCTTTCTTT.

The V gene is TRBV19, the J gene TRBJ2-5; TRBD2 might be the D (6 bases). There are 15 residues in the CDR3. From germline, CDR1 is LNHDA and CDR2 SQIVND (reference sequence). V lost 6 bases and J lost 0, with 14 bases in between. The CDR3 DNA is TGTGCCAGTAGCATATGGGGCGGGGACCAAGAGACCCAGTACTTC. It translates to CASSIWGGDQETQYF.

The chain has TRBV11-3 and TRBJ1-4, with 7 bases lining up with TRBD1. The V and J ends lost 3 bases and 10 bases, in that order; junction bases with no gene match: 5. This CDR3 spans 13 amino acids. Germline loops: CDR1 SGHNT, CDR2 YENEEA. CDR3 amino acids: CASSLGDSRKLFF. CDR3 coding DNA: TGTGCCAGCAGCTTGGGGGACAGTCGAAAACTGTTTTTT.

The chain couples TRBV7-6 to TRBJ2-1, with 10 bases identical to TRBD2. Germline trimming cut 3 bases from V and 3 bases from J; bases unmatched to any gene: 2. The CDR3 is made up of 15 amino acids. The germline V gene encodes CDR1 SGHVS and CDR2 FNYEAQ. The CDR3 protein is CASSFSGGHYNEQFF. DNA of the CDR3: TGTGCCAGCAGCTTTAGCGGGGGGCACTACAATGAGCAGTTCTTC. Full variable domain (missing parts from reference TRBV7-6 and TRBJ2-1): GAGVSQSPRYKVTKRGQDVALRCDPISGHVSLYWYRQALGQGPEFLTYFNYEAQQDKSGLPNDRFSAERPEGSISTLTIQRTEQRDSAMYRCASSFSGGHYNEQFFGPGTRLTVL.

This sequence joins TRBV4-1 and TRBJ2-1, with unresolved D. CDR3 size: 13 residues. Trimming pared 3 bases from V and 6 bases from J, leaving 9 bases between. Germline CDR1 is MGHRA and CDR2 is YSYEKL. The CDR3 sequence: CASSHQPGNEQFF. CDR3 coding DNA: TGCGCCAGCAGCCACCAGCCTGGCAATGAGCAGTTCTTC.